The 2 T cell receptor beta chains given below trace back to one sample, sequenced in a study of blood T cell repertoires in COVID-19. The protocol was immunoSEQ multiplex PCR, while the TCRdb copy is restricted to in-frame clones and leaves out a portion. The sample has about 280,000 clones; roughly 89% are singletons. The sequenced sample was peripheral blood. The receptor set was obtained from a woman younger than 45 with COVID-19, enrolled during active disease.

The J gene is TRBJ2-5, the V gene TRBV5-4; 12 positions agree with TRBD2. With 4 bases clipped from V and 1 base from J, the junction kept 2 bases outside the gene matches. This CDR3 spans 15 amino acids. Germline lookup yields CDR1 SGHNT and CDR2 YYREEE (reference sequence). The CDR3 nucleotides read TGTGCCAGCAGCGTGACTAGCGGGGGCCAAGAGACCCAGTACTTC. Translated, it gives CASSVTSGGQETQYF.

V is TRBV12-3 or TRBV12-4 and J is TRBJ1-5; D is uncertain. The CDR3 is made up of 12 amino acids. V lost 1 base and J lost 9, with 7 bases in between. The CDR3 DNA reads TGTGCCAGCAGTTTAGGGTCTACGCCCCAGCATTTT. Its protein is CASSLGSTPQHF.